The T cell receptor beta chain described here comes from a study of T cell responses to AZD1222 COVID-19 vaccine. Study-level information: Pooled in the analysis were second doses at about 4 or about 12 weeks.

In regard to this clone: Its antigen is unidentified.

Trimming took 0 bases from V and 0 from J, leaving 9 bases between them. The CDR3 consists of 16 residues. The germline V gene has CDR1 LGHNA and CDR2 YSLEER. TCRdb keeps only in-frame clones here, not all; method: immunoSEQ multiplex PCR. The table lists more than 100,000 clones, about 87% of them singletons. Study-wide results and limits: Close to half of all spike-specific TCRs reportedly target regions of the variants that are unmutated. The repertoires were collected only after the peak T cell response. The span of vaccine-associated CD4 TCRs extended across spike, with dominance at 160-218 and 743-854.

Sequencing used peripheral blood, obtained on day 0 of AZD1222 vaccination. The genes are TRBV4-3 and TRBJ2-1; D is ambiguous. This receptor was taken from an adult in good health. The DNA for the CDR3 is TGCGCCAGCAGCCAAGATAGGCGCAGCTCCTACAATGAGCAGTTCTTC. It translates to CASSQDRRSSYNEQFF.